These 13 T cell receptor beta chains originate from one sample sequenced in a study of blood T cells in healthy people across ages. Combining a sample-barcoded 5' primer with a J-beta primer mix, a second PCR ran for about 6 to 11 cycles. TCRdb independently ran MiXCR on the 5' RACE reads; one entry per CDR3 protein. Among 650,000 to 700,000 distinct CDR3 sequences listed, over 40% were seen once. The source material was blood. Receptor source: a woman at least 80 years old in good health.

The chain links TRBV7-2 to TRBJ2-3; TRBD2 might be the D (9 bases). The ends were cut back, 11 bases at V and 5 bases at J, with 23 bases in the middle. The germline gives CDR1 SGHTA, CDR2 FQGNSA. The CDR3 has 15 amino acids. The CDR3 DNA sequence: TGTGCCTCAGCGGGGGGCAGGGGGCATGGAGATACGCAGTATTTT. Protein: CASAGGRGHGDTQYF.

This clonotype was seen only a few times. The V and J genes are TRBV14 and TRBJ2-1, with 7 bases aligning to TRBD2. The V gene's germline CDR1 is SGHDN and CDR2 FVKESK. The CDR3 consists of 17 residues. Trimming removed 4 bases from V and 5 bases from J; junction bases left unmatched: 14. The CDR3 DNA sequence: TGTGCCAGCAGCCCACCCGGGGGGATACTCACCCACAATGAGCAGTTCTTC. It encodes CASSPPGGILTHNEQFF.

About this clonotype: This could be a read error, since a much larger clone is one nucleotide away. This sequence joins TRBV20-1 and TRBJ2-5; D possibly matches TRBD1 or TRBD2 (6 bases each). Germline-derived CDR1 and CDR2 are DFQATT and SNEGSKA (reference sequence). Trimming took 8 bases from V and 11 from J, leaving 21 bases between them. This CDR3 is built from 12 residues. Here the CDR3 DNA reads TGCAGTTCGCCCGGGGGCTACAATGAGCAGTACTTC. It encodes CSSPGGYNEQYF.

J is TRBJ2-1 and V is TRBV9; 7 bases align to TRBD1. Per the germline V gene, CDR1 is SGDLS and CDR2 is YYNGEE. CDR3 length equals 15 residues. V lost 2 bases, J lost 5 bases, and 7 bases stayed unmatched. The CDR3 loop is CASSVFPGQNNEQFF. The CDR3 DNA reads as TGTGCCAGCAGCGTCTTTCCGGGACAGAACAATGAGCAGTTCTTC. Full variable domain (remainder filled in from reference TRBV9 and TRBJ2-1): DSGVTQTPKHLITATGQRVTLRCSPRSGDLSVYWYQQSLDQGLQFLIQYYNGEERAKGNILERFSAQQFPDLHSELNLSSLELGDSALYFCASSVFPGQNNEQFFGPGTRLTVL.

This clonotype was found many times. The genes are TRBV27 and TRBJ2-1; D is uncertain. There are 13 residues in the CDR3. Germline V gene lookup returns CDR1 MNHEY and CDR2 SMNVEV (reference sequence). V dropped 3 bases and J dropped 6 bases, with 9 bases sitting between them. Here the CDR3 DNA reads TGTGCCAGCAGTTTCAGTCCCATCAATGAGCAGTTCTTC. Its protein is CASSFSPINEQFF.

The genes are TRBV10-3 and TRBJ2-3, with 12 positions matching TRBD2. The CDR3 totals 17 residues. Trimming cost V 8 bases and J 0 bases; bases outside gene matches: 9. Germline V gene sequence: CDR1 ENHRY, CDR2 SYGVKD. The CDR3 region is CAIAGGTSGGSTDTQYF. CDR3 DNA sequence: TGTGCCATCGCTGGAGGTACTAGCGGGGGGAGCACAGATACGCAGTATTTT.

The chain links TRBV9 to TRBJ1-1, with D tentatively TRBD1 (5 bases). CDR3 length: 14 amino acids. V lost 3 bases, J lost 6 bases, and 15 bases lay in between. Germline V gene data show CDR1 as SGDLS and CDR2 as YYNGEE. This CDR3 reads CASSDILGTAEAFF. The CDR3 bases are TGTGCCAGCAGCGACATCCTGGGGACTGCTGAAGCTTTCTTT.

The V call is TRBV3-1, the J call TRBJ2-2; unclear D gene. V lost 4 bases, J lost 6 bases, and 6 bases lay in between. The germline gives CDR1 LGHDT, CDR2 YNNKEL (reference sequence). The length of the CDR3 is 12 residues. The CDR3 DNA is TGTGCCAGCAGCCCGTTGGCCGGGGAGCTGTTTTTT. It codes for CASSPLAGELFF. Filled out from reference TRBV3-1 and TRBJ2-2, the complete variable domain reads DTAVSQTPKYLVTQMGNDKSIKCEQNLGHDTMYWYKQDSKKFLKIMFSYNNKELIINETVPNRFSPKSPDKAHLNLHINSLELGDSAVYFCASSPLAGELFFGEGSRLTVL.

This chain connects TRBV28 to TRBJ1-5; no reliable D call. The CDR3 has 15 residues. In germline, CDR1 is MDHEN, CDR2 SYDVKM. Trimming took off 2 bases at V and 1 base at J, with 9 bases between the two ends. CDR3 coding DNA: TGTGCCAGCAGTTTAGTGGGCCGGAGCAATCAGCCCCAGCATTTT. Amino acids: CASSLVGRSNQPQHF.

The J gene is TRBJ1-1, the V gene TRBV2; the D gene is possibly TRBD1 (5 bases). The CDR3 is 15 amino acids. V lost 7 bases to trimming and J lost 4 bases, with 19 bases between them. Germline V lookup: CDR1 SNHLY, CDR2 FYNNEI. Here the CDR3 DNA reads TGTGCCAGCACCACCATGGGGCAGGCCGGCACTGAAGCTTTCTTT. It codes for CASTTMGQAGTEAFF.

This clonotype was observed many times. The rearrangement links TRBV12-3 or TRBV12-4 to TRBJ2-4; D possibly uses TRBD1 or TRBD2 (5 bases each). The V end was cut by 6 bases, the J end by 11 bases, with 14 bases between. The CDR3 is 12 amino acids. This CDR3 reads CASSPGTGLQYF. The CDR3 bases are TGTGCCAGCAGCCCGGGGACGGGTCTTCAGTACTTC.

This clonotype turned up a few times. The chain has TRBV28 and TRBJ2-3, with no clear D. The CDR3 is made up of 15 amino acids. V was clipped by 5 bases and J by 0 bases, with 12 bases between them. In germline, CDR1 is MDHEN, CDR2 SYDVKM. CDR3 amino acids: CASSQDAASTDTQYF. DNA for the CDR3: TGTGCCAGCAGTCAAGACGCAGCTAGCACAGATACGCAGTATTTT.

The chain combines TRBV6-9 with TRBJ2-1; D gene unclear. Germline V gene data show CDR1 as MNHGY and CDR2 as SVAAGI. The ends were cut back, 1 base at V and 3 bases at J, with 16 bases in the middle. The CDR3 consists of 17 residues. CDR3 residues: CASSYLGGRTNYNEQFF. CDR3 coding DNA: TGTGCCAGCAGTTATTTAGGTGGCCGGACCAACTACAATGAGCAGTTCTTC.